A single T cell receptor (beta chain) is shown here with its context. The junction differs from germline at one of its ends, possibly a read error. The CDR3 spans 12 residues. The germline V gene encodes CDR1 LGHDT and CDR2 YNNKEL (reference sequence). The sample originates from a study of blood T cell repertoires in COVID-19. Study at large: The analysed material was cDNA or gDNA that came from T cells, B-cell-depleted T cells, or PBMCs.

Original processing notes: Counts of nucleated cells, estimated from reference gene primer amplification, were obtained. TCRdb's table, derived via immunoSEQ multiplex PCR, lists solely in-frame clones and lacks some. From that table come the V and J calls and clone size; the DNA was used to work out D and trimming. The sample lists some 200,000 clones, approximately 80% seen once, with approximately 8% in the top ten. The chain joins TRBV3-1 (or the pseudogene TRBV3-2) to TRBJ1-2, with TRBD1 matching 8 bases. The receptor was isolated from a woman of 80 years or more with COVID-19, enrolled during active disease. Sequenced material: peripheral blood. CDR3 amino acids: CASSQGGQGPAF. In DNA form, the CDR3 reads TGTGCCAGCAGCCAAGGCGGACAGGGCCCTGCCTTC.